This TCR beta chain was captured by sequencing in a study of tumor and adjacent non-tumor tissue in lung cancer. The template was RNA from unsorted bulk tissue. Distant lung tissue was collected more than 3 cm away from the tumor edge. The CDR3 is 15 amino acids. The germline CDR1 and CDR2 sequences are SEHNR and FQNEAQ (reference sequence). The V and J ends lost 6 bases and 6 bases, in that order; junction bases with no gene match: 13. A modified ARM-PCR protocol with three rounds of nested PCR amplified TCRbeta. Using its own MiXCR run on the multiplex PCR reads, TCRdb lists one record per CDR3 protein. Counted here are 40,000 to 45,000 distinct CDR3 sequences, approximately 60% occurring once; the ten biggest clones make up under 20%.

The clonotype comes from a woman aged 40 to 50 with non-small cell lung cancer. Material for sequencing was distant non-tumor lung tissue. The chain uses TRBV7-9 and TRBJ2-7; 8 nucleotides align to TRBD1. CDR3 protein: CASSFGQGDLGEQYF. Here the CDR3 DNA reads TGTGCCAGCAGTTTCGGACAGGGAGATCTAGGCGAGCAGTACTTC.